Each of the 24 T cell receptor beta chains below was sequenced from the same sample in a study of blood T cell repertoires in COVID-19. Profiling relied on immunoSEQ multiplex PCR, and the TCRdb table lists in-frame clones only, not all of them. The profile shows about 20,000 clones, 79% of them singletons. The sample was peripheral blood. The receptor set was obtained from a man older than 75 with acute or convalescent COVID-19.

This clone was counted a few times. This CDR3 is CASSRQVTDTQYF. CDR3 nucleotide sequence: TGTGCCAGCAGCCGACAGGTAACAGATACGCAGTATTTT. The chain combines TRBV2 with TRBJ2-3; maybe TRBD1 (6 bases). With 6 bases removed from V and 3 bases from J, the gap between germline ends came to 10 bases. CDR3 length: 13 amino acids. Germline lookup yields CDR1 SNHLY and CDR2 FYNNEI.

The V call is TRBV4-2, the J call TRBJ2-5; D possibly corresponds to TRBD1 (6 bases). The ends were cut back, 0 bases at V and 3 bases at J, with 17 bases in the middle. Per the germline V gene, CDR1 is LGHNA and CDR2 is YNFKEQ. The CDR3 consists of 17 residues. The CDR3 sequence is CASSQEMGNRVEETQYF. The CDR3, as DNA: TGTGCCAGCAGCCAAGAGATGGGGAACAGGGTGGAAGAGACCCAGTACTTC.

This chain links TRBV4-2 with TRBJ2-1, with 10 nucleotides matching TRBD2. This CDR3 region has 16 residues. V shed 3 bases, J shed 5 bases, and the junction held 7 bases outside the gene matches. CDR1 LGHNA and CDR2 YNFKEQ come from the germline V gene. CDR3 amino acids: CASSQIGLAANNEQFF. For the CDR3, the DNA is TGTGCCAGCAGCCAGATAGGACTAGCGGCTAACAATGAGCAGTTCTTC.

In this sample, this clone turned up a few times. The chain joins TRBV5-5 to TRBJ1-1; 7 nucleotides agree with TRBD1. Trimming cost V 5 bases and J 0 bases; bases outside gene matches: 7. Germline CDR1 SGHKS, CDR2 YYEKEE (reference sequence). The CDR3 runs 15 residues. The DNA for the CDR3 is TGTGCCAGCAGGCATGAAACAGGGGTGAACACTGAAGCTTTCTTT. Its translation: CASRHETGVNTEAFF.

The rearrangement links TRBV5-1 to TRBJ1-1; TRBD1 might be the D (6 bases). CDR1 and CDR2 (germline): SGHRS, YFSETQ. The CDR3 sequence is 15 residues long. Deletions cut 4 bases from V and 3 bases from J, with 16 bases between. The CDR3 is CASSPLGGGYTEAFF. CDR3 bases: TGCGCCAGCAGCCCCTTAGGGGGTGGTTACACTGAAGCTTTCTTT. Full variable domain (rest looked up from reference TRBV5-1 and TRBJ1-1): KAGVTQTPRYLIKTRGQQVTLSCSPISGHRSVSWYQQTPGQGLQFLFEYFSETQRNKGNFPGRFSGRQFSNSRSEMNVSTLELGDSALYLCASSPLGGGYTEAFFGQGTRLTVV.

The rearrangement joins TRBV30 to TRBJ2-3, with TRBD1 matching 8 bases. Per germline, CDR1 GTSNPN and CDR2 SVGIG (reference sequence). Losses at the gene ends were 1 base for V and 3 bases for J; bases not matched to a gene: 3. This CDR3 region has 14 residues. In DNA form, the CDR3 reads TGTGCCTGGAGTGACAGGGGGAGGACAGATACGCAGTATTTT. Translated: CAWSDRGRTDTQYF. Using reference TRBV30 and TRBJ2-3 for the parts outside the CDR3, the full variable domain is SQTIHQWPATLVQPVGSPLSLECTVEGTSNPNLYWYRQAAGRGLQLLFYSVGIGQISSEVPQNLSASRPQDRQFILSSKKLLLSDSGFYLCAWSDRGRTDTQYFGPGTRLTVL.

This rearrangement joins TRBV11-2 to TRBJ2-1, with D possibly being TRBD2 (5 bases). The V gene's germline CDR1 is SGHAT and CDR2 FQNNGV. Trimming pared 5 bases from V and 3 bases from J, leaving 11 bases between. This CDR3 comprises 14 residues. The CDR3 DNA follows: TGTGCCAGCAGCAGGAGGTCAGACTACAATGAGCAGTTCTTC. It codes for CASSRRSDYNEQFF.

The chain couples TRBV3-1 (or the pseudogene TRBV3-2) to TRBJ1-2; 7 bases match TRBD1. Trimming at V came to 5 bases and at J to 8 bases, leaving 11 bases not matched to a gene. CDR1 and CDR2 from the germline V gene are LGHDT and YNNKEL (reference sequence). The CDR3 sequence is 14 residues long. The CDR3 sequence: CASSDAGGIGGYTF. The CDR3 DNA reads TGTGCCAGCAGCGATGCAGGGGGTATCGGAGGCTACACCTTC.

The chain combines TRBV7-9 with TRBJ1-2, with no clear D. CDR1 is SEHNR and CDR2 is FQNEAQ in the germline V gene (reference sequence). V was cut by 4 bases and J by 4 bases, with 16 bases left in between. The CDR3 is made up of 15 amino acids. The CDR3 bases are TGTGCCAGCAGCTCCGACAAAGGCCCCATCTATGGCTACACCTTC. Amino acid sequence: CASSSDKGPIYGYTF.

For the CDR3, the DNA is TGTGCCAGTAGTTATAGCAGTTGGGGCAATCAGCCCCAGCATTTT. Protein product: CASSYSSWGNQPQHF. This chain links TRBV19 with TRBJ1-5; D not certain. CDR3 length: 15 amino acids. Trimming took off 5 bases at V and 2 bases at J, with 13 bases between the two ends. CDR1 is LNHDA, CDR2 SQIVND, per germline (reference sequence).

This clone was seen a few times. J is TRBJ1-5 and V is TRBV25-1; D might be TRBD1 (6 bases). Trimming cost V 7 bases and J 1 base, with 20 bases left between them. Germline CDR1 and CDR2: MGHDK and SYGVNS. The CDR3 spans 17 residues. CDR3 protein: CASKTGINRASNQPQHF. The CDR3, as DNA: TGTGCCAGCAAAACGGGGATAAACAGGGCGAGCAATCAGCCCCAGCATTTT.

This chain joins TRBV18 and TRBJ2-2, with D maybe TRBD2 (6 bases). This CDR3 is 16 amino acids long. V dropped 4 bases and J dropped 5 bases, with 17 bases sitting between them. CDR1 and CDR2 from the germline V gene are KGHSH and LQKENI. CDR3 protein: CASSRDSLTLTGELFF. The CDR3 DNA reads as TGTGCCAGCTCACGGGACTCACTAACTTTGACCGGGGAGCTGTTTTTT. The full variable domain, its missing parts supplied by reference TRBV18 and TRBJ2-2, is NAGVMQNPRHLVRRRGQEARLRCSPMKGHSHVYWYRQLPEEGLKFMVYLQKENIIDESGMPKERFSAEFPKEGPSILRIQQVVRGDSAAYFCASSRDSLTLTGELFFGEGSRLTVL.

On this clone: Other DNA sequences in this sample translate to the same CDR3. CDR3 sequence reads: CASSQPGMNTEAFF. Here the CDR3 DNA reads TGTGCCAGCAGCCAACCGGGGATGAACACTGAAGCTTTCTTT. J is TRBJ1-1 and V is TRBV14; D remains unclear. This CDR3 region has 14 residues. From germline, CDR1 is SGHDN and CDR2 FVKESK. Trimming removed 2 bases from V and 0 bases from J, with 7 bases in between.

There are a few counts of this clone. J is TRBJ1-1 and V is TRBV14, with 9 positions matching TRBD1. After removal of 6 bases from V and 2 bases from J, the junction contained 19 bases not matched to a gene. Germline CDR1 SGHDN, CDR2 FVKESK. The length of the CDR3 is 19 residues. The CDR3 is CASSPGQGHPGWVNTEAFF. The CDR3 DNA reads TGTGCCAGCAGTCCGGGACAGGGACACCCCGGGTGGGTCAACACTGAAGCTTTCTTT.

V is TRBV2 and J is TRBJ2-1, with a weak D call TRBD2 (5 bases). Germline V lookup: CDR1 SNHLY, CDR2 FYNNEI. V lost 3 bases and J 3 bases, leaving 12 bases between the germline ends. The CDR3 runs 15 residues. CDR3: CASSDRLSGYNEQFF. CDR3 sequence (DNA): TGTGCCAGCAGTGACCGACTATCCGGCTACAATGAGCAGTTCTTC.

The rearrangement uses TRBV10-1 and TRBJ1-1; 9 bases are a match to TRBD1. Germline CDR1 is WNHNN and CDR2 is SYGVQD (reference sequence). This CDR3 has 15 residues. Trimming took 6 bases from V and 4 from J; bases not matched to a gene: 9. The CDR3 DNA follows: TGCGCCAGCAGCCTCGGACAGGGGATATTCACTGAAGCTTTCTTT. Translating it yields CASSLGQGIFTEAFF.

For the CDR3, the DNA is TGTGCCAGCAGCCAGAGCGGTGAGCAGTTCTTC. This codes for CASSQSGEQFF. J is TRBJ2-1 and V is TRBV3-1 (or the pseudogene TRBV3-2); TRBD2 might be the D (5 bases). The germline V gene has CDR1 LGHDT and CDR2 YNNKEL (reference sequence). Trimming stripped 3 bases from V and 9 bases from J, with 6 bases between. CDR3 size: 11 residues.

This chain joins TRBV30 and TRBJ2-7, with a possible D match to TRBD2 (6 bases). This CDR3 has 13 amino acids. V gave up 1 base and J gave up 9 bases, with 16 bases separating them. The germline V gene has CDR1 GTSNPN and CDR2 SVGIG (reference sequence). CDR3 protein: CAWSAGWTNGQYF. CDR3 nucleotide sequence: TGTGCCTGGAGTGCGGGGTGGACTAACGGGCAGTACTTC. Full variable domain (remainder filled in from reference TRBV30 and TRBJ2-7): SQTIHQWPATLVQPVGSPLSLECTVEGTSNPNLYWYRQAAGRGLQLLFYSVGIGQISSEVPQNLSASRPQDRQFILSSKKLLLSDSGFYLCAWSAGWTNGQYFGPGTRLTVT.

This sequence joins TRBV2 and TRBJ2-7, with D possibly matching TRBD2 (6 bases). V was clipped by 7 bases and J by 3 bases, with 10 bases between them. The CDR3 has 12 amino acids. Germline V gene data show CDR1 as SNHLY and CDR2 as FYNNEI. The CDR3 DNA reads TGTGCCAGCATGGGAGGCGGCTACGAGCAGTACTTC. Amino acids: CASMGGGYEQYF.

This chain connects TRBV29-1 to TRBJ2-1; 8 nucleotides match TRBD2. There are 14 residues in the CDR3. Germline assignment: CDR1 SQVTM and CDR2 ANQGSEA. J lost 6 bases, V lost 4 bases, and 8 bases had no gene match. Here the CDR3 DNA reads TGCAGCGTTGTCGGACTAGCCTTCTCCAATGAGCAGTTCTTC. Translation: CSVVGLAFSNEQFF.

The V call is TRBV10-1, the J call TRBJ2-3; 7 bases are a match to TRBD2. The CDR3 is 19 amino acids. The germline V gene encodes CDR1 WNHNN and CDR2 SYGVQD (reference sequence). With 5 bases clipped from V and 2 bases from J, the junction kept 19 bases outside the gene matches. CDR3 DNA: TGCGCCAGCAGTACTACCGGGGGGTCTACCGCACACCTCACAGATACGCAGTATTTT. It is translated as CASSTTGGSTAHLTDTQYF.

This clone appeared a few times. The CDR3 loop reads CASSSSRLGFEVAHEQYV. DNA of the CDR3: TGTGCCAGCAGTTCGAGCCGATTAGGGTTTGAGGTAGCGCACGAGCAGTACGTC. The chain links TRBV2 to TRBJ2-7; maybe TRBD2 (5 bases). This CDR3 has 18 amino acids. Germline V lookup: CDR1 SNHLY, CDR2 FYNNEI. The V end was cut by 5 bases, the J end by 5 bases, with 28 bases between.

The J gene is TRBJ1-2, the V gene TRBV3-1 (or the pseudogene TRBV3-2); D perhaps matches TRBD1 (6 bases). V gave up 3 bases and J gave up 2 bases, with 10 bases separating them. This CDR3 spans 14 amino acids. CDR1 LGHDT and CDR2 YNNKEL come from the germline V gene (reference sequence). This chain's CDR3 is CASSHGQFNYGYTF. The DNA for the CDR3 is TGTGCCAGCAGCCACGGACAGTTCAACTATGGCTACACCTTC.

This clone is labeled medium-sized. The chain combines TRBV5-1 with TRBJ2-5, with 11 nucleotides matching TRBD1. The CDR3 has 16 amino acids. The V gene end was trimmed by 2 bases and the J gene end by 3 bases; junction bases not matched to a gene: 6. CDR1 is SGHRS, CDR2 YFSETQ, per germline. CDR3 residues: CASSLMPGQGEETQYF. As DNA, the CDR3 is TGCGCCAGCAGCTTAATGCCGGGACAGGGGGAAGAGACCCAGTACTTC. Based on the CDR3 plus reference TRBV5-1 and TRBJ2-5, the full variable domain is KAGVTQTPRYLIKTRGQQVTLSCSPISGHRSVSWYQQTPGQGLQFLFEYFSETQRNKGNFPGRFSGRQFSNSRSEMNVSTLELGDSALYLCASSLMPGQGEETQYFGPGTRLLVL.